This TCR beta chain stems from a study of blood T cell repertoires in COVID-19 (dated by TCRdb to the early 2020s). General notes on the study: The collaborator samples originated in the United States, Italy and Spain and spanned the acute and convalescent phases of COVID-19. Where available, HLA class I and class II types were obtained from metadata supplied by the sample provider rather than from assay-based typing. A de-identified subject ID, COVID-19 status, age in years and sex were almost always included in the sample metadata. The prospective study material was composed of cDNA or gDNA derived from T cells, B-cell-depleted T cells, or PBMCs. The samples were drawn from the first 160 participants of the ongoing ImmuneRACE study and from 1,254 subjects provided by 6 global collaborators. Deeply sampled blood TCRbeta repertoires from subjects exposed to, actively infected with, or recovered from COVID-19 were included in the dataset. The repertoires were released in a freely available public database intended as a resource for research on the immune response to SARS-CoV-2.

As regards this clone: Its antigen is still unknown. No qualities accompany the bases; no much larger clone lies one base away.

What the authors observed across the whole study: Clinical and demographic metadata were provided uncurated, with the amount varying by source and participant.

The immunoSEQ Assay, a bias-controlled multiplex PCR, was used to amplify TCRbeta CDR3 regions from genomic DNA. In the source study's methods: Within the assay, amplification of reference gene primers was used to estimate how many nucleated cells each sample contained. To quantify the absolute abundance of each unique TCRbeta CDR3 rearrangement, sequence reads were collapsed and filtered. For each sample, productive Simpson clonality was calculated as the square root of Simpson's diversity index over productive rearrangements. As stored in TCRdb, this immuneACCESS dataset retains in-frame rearrangements with V and J assigned. A fraction of the clones does not appear; measured against another copy, unresolved V genes explain less than half of the discrepancy, and the remainder lacks a known reason. V and J calls and clone size come straight from that table; D and trimming were deduced from the DNA. The sample table holds 350,000 to 550,000 clones, of which 70% to 90% were seen once. The top ten hold about 2.1% of the sample.

Participants in the prospective study were enrolled through a virtual design, were aged about 18 to 90 years, and lived in about 25 United States geographic areas. In the prospective study, participants were assigned to cohorts based on the clinical history participants reported in a screening survey and a study questionnaire. In the prospective study, whole blood, serum and a nasopharyngeal or oropharyngeal swab were collected from each participant by mobile phlebotomists. Over an approximately 2-month period, participants in the prospective study had the option of providing additional blood draws and questionnaires. Before DNA extraction, prospective study blood samples were shipped either frozen or at room temperature. The specimen sequenced was PBMCs or T cells enriched from blood (not recorded which). The source is a woman aged 18-29 years with acute COVID-19.

CDR3 region: CASSMLRKDYNEQFF. The nucleotides read TGTGCCAGTAGTATGTTGCGAAAAGATTACAATGAGCAGTTCTTC. In this chain, TRBV19 is recombined with TRBJ2-1; no D segment can be confidently identified. Via the germline V gene (reference sequence), CDR1 is LNHDA and CDR2 SQIVND. The junction carries 13 bases between V and J, which are trimmed by 3 bases and 4 bases respectively. Including the terminal cysteine and phenylalanine, the CDR3 comprises 15 residues. The entry retains the CDR3 DNA only, 45 bases that are in frame from base 1.